Presented here are 28 T cell receptor beta chains from one specimen sequenced in a study of CD8+CD57+ T cells in acquired aplastic anemia. By flow cytometry, patients selected for sequencing had shown an expansion of CD8+CD57+ cells. CDR3 and TCR beta VDJ profiling relied on genomic DNA as the template. TCRdb reprocessed the reads via MiXCR and lists one record per CDR3 protein. The sample has approximately 120,000 distinct CDR3 sequences; 30% to 45% are singletons. The sequencing sample was made of sorted CD4+, CD8+, or CD8+CD57+ T cells (not recorded which) from PBMCs. These receptor sequences come from a human donor with aplastic anemia.

The rearrangement links TRBV19 to TRBJ1-1; TRBD1 agrees at 7 bases. Trimming cost V 8 bases and J 1 base; bases outside gene matches: 7. The CDR3 sequence is 14 residues long. Looked up from germline, CDR1 is LNHDA and CDR2 is SQIVND (reference sequence). The CDR3 is CASRDSQWNTEAFF. CDR3 coding DNA: TGTGCCAGTCGGGACAGCCAATGGAACACTGAAGCTTTCTTT.

This clonotype was counted many times. The chain is built from TRBV29-1 and TRBJ1-1; 8 bases line up with TRBD1. CDR1 is SQVTM, CDR2 ANQGSEA, per germline. The CDR3 is made up of 14 amino acids. After removal of 4 bases from V and 3 bases from J, the junction contained 7 bases not matched to a gene. The CDR3 sequence: CSVVKDRAYTEAFF. CDR3 coding DNA: TGCAGCGTTGTAAAGGACAGGGCCTACACTGAAGCTTTCTTT.

This clonotype was recorded at least ten times. J is TRBJ2-5 and V is TRBV6-5; D gene unclear. CDR3 length: 12 amino acids. Trimming shortened V by 2 bases and J by 4 bases, and 5 bases separated the two germline ends. In germline, CDR1 is MNHEY, CDR2 SVGAGI. DNA of the CDR3: TGTGCCAGCAGTTACCCACCAGAGACCCAGTACTTC. This encodes CASSYPPETQYF.

DNA of the CDR3: TGTGCCAGCAGCTTACAGAAGGGACTAGGGTCCTACGAGCAGTACTTC. Translation: CASSLQKGLGSYEQYF. The V and J genes are TRBV11-2 and TRBJ2-7, with 8 bases fitting TRBD2. The germline V gene has CDR1 SGHAT and CDR2 FQNNGV. V lost 2 bases and J lost 1; bases outside the gene matches: 7. The CDR3 is made up of 16 amino acids. The full variable domain, in which reference TRBV11-2 and TRBJ2-7 provide the parts outside the CDR3, is EAGVAQSPRYKIIEKRQSVAFWCNPISGHATLYWYQQILGQGPKLLIQFQNNGVVDDSQLPKDRFSAERLKGVDSTLKIQPAKLEDSAVYLCASSLQKGLGSYEQYFGPGTRLTVT.

The rearrangement uses TRBV7-8 and TRBJ2-7; 7 nucleotides agree with TRBD1. Trimming took 1 base from V and 7 from J; bases not matched to a gene: 7. The germline gives CDR1 SGHVS, CDR2 FQNEAQ. The CDR3 consists of 14 residues. CDR3 residues: CASSLGTGANEQYV. CDR3 DNA sequence: TGTGCCAGCAGCTTAGGAACAGGGGCCAATGAGCAGTACGTC.

Comments on this clonotype: This may be a read error: a much more frequent sequence differs by one nucleotide. The chain joins TRBV7-9 to TRBJ1-1; no clear D gene. V lost 5 bases and J 4 bases, leaving 11 bases between the germline ends. The germline gives CDR1 SEHNR, CDR2 FQNEAQ (reference sequence). The CDR3 covers 13 residues. The CDR3 sequence is CASSLPGSTEAFF. As DNA, the CDR3 is TGTGCCAGCAGCCTTCCGGGGAGCACTGAAGCTTTCTTT.

The chain uses TRBV11-1 and TRBJ2-1; TRBD2 agrees at 9 bases. CDR1 is SGHAT and CDR2 is FQDESV in the germline V gene (reference sequence). The CDR3 consists of 15 residues. V lost 5 bases and J lost 8; bases outside the gene matches: 10. The CDR3 sequence is CASSTGAGGPHEQFF. CDR3 in DNA: TGTGCCAGCAGCACAGGGGCGGGGGGGCCCCATGAGCAGTTCTTC. The whole variable domain, filled in from reference TRBV11-1 and TRBJ2-1, reads EAEVAQSPRYKITEKSQAVAFWCDPISGHATLYWYRQILGQGPELLVQFQDESVVDDSQLPKDRFSAERLKGVDSTLKIQPAELGDSAMYLCASSTGAGGPHEQFFGPGTRLTVL.

This clonotype has at least ten counts. The chain recombines TRBV6-5 with TRBJ1-5; D may be TRBD1 (5 bases). Germline V gene data show CDR1 as MNHEY and CDR2 as SVGAGI. V lost 0 bases and J 4 bases, leaving 10 bases between the germline ends. The CDR3 spans 15 residues. The chain's CDR3 is CASSYSGQLNQPQHF. The CDR3 bases are TGTGCCAGCAGTTACTCGGGGCAGTTAAATCAGCCCCAGCATTTT.

This rearrangement joins TRBV15 to TRBJ1-2; D ambiguous. CDR1 is LNHNV and CDR2 is YYDKDF in the germline V gene (reference sequence). The CDR3 loop spans 13 amino acids. V was shortened by 0 bases and J by 6 bases, with 8 bases between the two germline ends. Here the CDR3 reads CATSRDRPDGYTF. In DNA, the CDR3 is TGTGCCACCAGCAGAGATCGCCCCGATGGCTACACCTTC.

This clonotype was detected only a few times. The chain has TRBV10-3 and TRBJ1-2, with 7 positions matching TRBD1. CDR1 is ENHRY, CDR2 SYGVKD, per germline. This CDR3 region has 13 residues. J lost 6 bases, V lost 6 bases, and 7 bases had no gene match. In nucleotides, the CDR3 is TGTGCCATCAGGTTTGACAGGGTAGATGGCTACACCTTC. Protein: CAIRFDRVDGYTF.

The V call is TRBV19, the J call TRBJ2-2; TRBD1 matches 8 bases. CDR1 LNHDA and CDR2 SQIVND come from the germline V gene (reference sequence). Trimming cost V 3 bases and J 3 bases; bases outside gene matches: 0. The CDR3 extends over 14 amino acids. Here the CDR3 reads CASSIRGHTGELFF. CDR3 nucleotide sequence: TGTGCCAGTAGTATCAGGGGGCACACCGGGGAGCTGTTTTTT.

The CDR3 loop reads CSAVRDRWTEAFF. Here the CDR3 DNA reads TGCAGTGCTGTCCGGGACAGATGGACTGAAGCTTTCTTT. The V and J genes are TRBV20-1 and TRBJ1-1, with 7 bases matching TRBD1. V shed 5 bases, J shed 5 bases, and the junction held 8 bases outside the gene matches. Looked up from germline, CDR1 is DFQATT and CDR2 is SNEGSKA (reference sequence). The CDR3 runs 13 residues.

The rearrangement links TRBV20-1 to TRBJ1-2; TRBD1 matches 10 bases. In germline, CDR1 is DFQATT, CDR2 SNEGSKA (reference sequence). The CDR3 covers 13 residues. With V trimmed by 2 bases and J by 6 bases, 3 bases remained unmatched. CDR3 loop: CSARSDRGHGYTF. In DNA form, the CDR3 reads TGCAGTGCTAGATCCGACAGGGGGCATGGCTACACCTTC.

About this clonotype itself: A much bigger clone sits one base away, suggesting this may be a read error. The rearrangement uses TRBV6-1 and TRBJ2-3; possible D gene TRBD2, 7 bases. This CDR3 has 14 residues. The germline CDR1 and CDR2 sequences are MNHNS and SASEGT. DNA for the CDR3: TGTGTCAGCAGAGGGGGGGCCGGGACAGATACGCAGTATTTT. Translated: CVSRGGAGTDTQYF.

This rearrangement joins TRBV7-2 to TRBJ2-5; D gene ambiguous. The CDR3 loop spans 12 amino acids. CDR1 and CDR2 from the germline V gene are SGHTA and FQGNSA. Trimming took 4 bases from V and 5 from J, leaving 8 bases between them. The CDR3 region is CASSSTWETQYF. The DNA for the CDR3 is TGTGCCAGCAGCTCCACCTGGGAGACCCAGTACTTC.

There are many counts of this clonotype. The V and J genes are TRBV5-1 and TRBJ1-1, with D tentatively TRBD1 (5 bases). This CDR3 comprises 13 residues. CDR1 and CDR2 from the germline V gene are SGHRS and YFSETQ. V was cut by 1 base and J by 1 base, with 5 bases left in between. The CDR3 DNA follows: TGCGCCAGCAGCTTGACAGGGAACACTGAAGCTTTCTTT. It codes for CASSLTGNTEAFF.

This clonotype was counted many times. This chain connects TRBV5-1 to TRBJ2-7; D might be TRBD1 or TRBD2, each matching 5 bases. This CDR3 has 14 amino acids. Germline V CDR1 and CDR2: SGHRS, YFSETQ. Trimming cost V 6 bases and J 5 bases, with 18 bases left between them. CDR3 in DNA: TGCGCCAGCAACCGGGACCAGGGCGCCAACGAGCAGTACTTC. It codes for CASNRDQGANEQYF.

On this clonotype itself: A much bigger clone sits one base away, suggesting this may be a read error. This chain connects TRBV6-2 or TRBV6-3 to TRBJ1-6; D is perhaps TRBD1 (6 bases). The germline V and J ends were trimmed by 2 bases and 0 bases, with 14 bases remaining between them. CDR3 length: 18 amino acids. The germline gives CDR1 MNHEY, CDR2 SVGEGT. In DNA, the CDR3 is TGTGCCAGCAGTTACGAAGGGACACCGAGCTCCTATAATTCACCCCTCCACTTT. It codes for CASSYEGTPSSYNSPLHF.

This clonotype was recorded at least ten times. The chain joins TRBV19 to TRBJ1-1; a possible D gene is TRBD1 (6 bases). Germline CDR1 LNHDA, CDR2 SQIVND (reference sequence). V was pared by 3 bases and J by 6 bases, with 14 bases between. The CDR3 extends over 14 amino acids. The CDR3 reads CASSIPTGLAEAFF. Here the CDR3 DNA reads TGTGCCAGTAGTATCCCGACAGGTTTGGCTGAAGCTTTCTTT.

The chain has TRBV11-2 and TRBJ1-6; TRBD1 matches 11 bases. V shed 5 bases, J shed 12 bases, and the junction held 12 bases outside the gene matches. The CDR3 consists of 16 residues. Germline-derived CDR1 and CDR2 are SGHAT and FQNNGV. The CDR3 sequence: CASSLGQGAGSGPLHF. The DNA for the CDR3 is TGTGCCAGCAGCCTCGGACAGGGGGCGGGGTCTGGACCCCTCCACTTT.

This clonotype was observed once. This chain uses TRBV24-1 with TRBJ2-1; 14 positions agree with TRBD2. With V trimmed by 4 bases and J by 13 bases, 8 bases remained unmatched. Germline CDR1 and CDR2: KGHDR and SFDVKD. The length of the CDR3 is 15 residues. The CDR3 protein is CATSDQGLAGAPQFF. The CDR3 nucleotides read TGTGCCACCAGTGACCAGGGACTAGCGGGGGCCCCTCAGTTCTTC.

This clonotype was recorded at least ten times. The chain combines TRBV5-1 with TRBJ2-7, with TRBD1 as a possible D gene (6 bases). The CDR3 has 13 amino acids. The V gene's germline CDR1 is SGHRS and CDR2 YFSETQ. Trimming removed 5 bases at V and 3 bases at J, with 12 bases between. CDR3 loop: CASSRDTYYEQYF. For the CDR3, the DNA is TGCGCCAGCAGTCGGGACACATACTACGAGCAGTACTTC.

This clonotype was detected a few times. The gene calls are TRBV5-5 and TRBJ1-5, with D tentatively TRBD1 (6 bases). There are 14 residues in the CDR3. The germline V and J ends were trimmed by 4 bases and 4 bases, with 12 bases remaining between them. Germline lookup yields CDR1 SGHKS and CDR2 YYEKEE (reference sequence). DNA for the CDR3: TGTGCCAGCAGCGACGAGACAGGAAATCAGCCCCAGCATTTT. This gives the protein CASSDETGNQPQHF.

The table lists this clonotype with many counts. The gene calls are TRBV6-1 and TRBJ2-5; 13 bases match TRBD2. CDR1 is MNHNS and CDR2 is SASEGT in the germline V gene. The CDR3 runs to 15 residues. V trimming: 5 bases; J trimming: 4 bases; junction bases outside the gene matches: 4. DNA of the CDR3: TGTGCCAGCAGTCCACTAGCGGGGGGGCCAGAGACCCAGTACTTC. This translates into CASSPLAGGPETQYF.

This clonotype has at least ten counts. CDR3 sequence (DNA): TGTGCCAGTAGTAGTACACCGTACTCCTACGAGCAGTACTTC. Protein: CASSSTPYSYEQYF. The gene calls are TRBV19 and TRBJ2-7; D is unresolved. The CDR3 extends over 14 amino acids. V was clipped by 4 bases and J by 0 bases, with 10 bases between them. Germline CDR1 reads LNHDA; CDR2 reads SQIVND (reference sequence).

Note on this clonotype: A much more abundant neighbour one base away suggests this may be a read error. The chain uses TRBV5-4 and TRBJ2-5; D perhaps matches TRBD2 (6 bases). CDR1 and CDR2 from the germline V gene are SGHNT and YYREEE (reference sequence). This CDR3 contains 15 residues. Trimming shortened V by 1 base and J by 0 bases, and 10 bases separated the two germline ends. The CDR3 bases are TGTGCCAGCAGCTTGTACGGGAGTTACCAAGAGACCCAGTACTTC. This sequence encodes CASSLYGSYQETQYF.

This clonotype was observed at least ten times. The chain employs TRBV4-3 and TRBJ2-1; no firm D call. Germline V gene lookup returns CDR1 LGHNA and CDR2 YSLEER. The CDR3 has 15 amino acids. V was pared by 1 base and J by 0 bases, with 7 bases between. CDR3 nucleotide sequence: TGCGCCAGCAGCCAAGGCCGAGGCTCCTACAATGAGCAGTTCTTC. Its translation is CASSQGRGSYNEQFF.

The chain combines TRBV5-8 with TRBJ2-7; TRBD1 agrees at 11 bases. The trim removed 2 bases at V and 5 bases at J, leaving 6 bases unmatched. In germline, CDR1 is SGHTS, CDR2 YDEGEE. This CDR3 is 15 amino acids long. CDR3 nucleotides: TGTGCCAGCAGCTTTAGTGGGACAGGGGGACACGAGCAGTACTTC. Translated, it gives CASSFSGTGGHEQYF.